This TCR beta chain was sequenced during a study of T cell repertoires in cytomegalovirus infection. Germline V lookup: CDR1 MNHEY, CDR2 SVGEGT. This CDR3 is built from 12 residues. J lost 11 bases, V lost 2 bases, and 4 bases had no gene match. Via MiXCR, TCRdb re-called the reads, giving one row per CDR3 protein. The sample consists of nearly 450,000 distinct CDR3 sequences, approximately 33% of them appearing once. The sample taken for sequencing was PBMCs. The clonotype was recovered from a human donor in good health (CMV status not recorded). Some clones in this sample may be carry-over from other donors' samples. The chain has TRBV6-2 or TRBV6-3 and TRBJ2-7; 9 bases map to TRBD1. The CDR3 DNA is TGTGCCAGCAGTTACCCCGACAGGGGGAAGTACTTC. As protein: CASSYPDRGKYF.